This TCR beta chain derives from a study of T cells in Graves' hyperthyroidism and ophthalmopathy. RNA transcripts served as the template for amplifying TCR beta CDR3 regions. The study used the HTBI primer set for a first-round RT-PCR of the TCR CDR3. TCRdb reprocessed the multiplex PCR reads with MiXCR, giving one entry per CDR3 protein. The table lists hundreds of thousands of distinct CDR3 sequences, 13% of them singletons. The V and J ends lost 4 bases and 8 bases respectively, with 15 bases between them. The CDR3 consists of 14 residues. Per the germline V gene, CDR1 is LNHDA and CDR2 is SQIVND (reference sequence). The study defined stable Graves' hyperthyroidism as no ophthalmopathy progression within 18 months.

The chain couples TRBV19 to TRBJ2-1, with a possible D match to TRBD1 (6 bases). The material sequenced was blood. The receptor was derived from a woman between 18 and 29 years old with Graves' hyperthyroidism. The chain's CDR3 is CASSTAHRAHEQFF. CDR3 coding DNA: TGTGCCAGTAGTACGGCCCACAGGGCCCATGAGCAGTTCTTC.